These 13 T cell receptor beta chains were all obtained from the same sample, sequenced in a study of read filtering for tumor transcriptome and immune sequencing. Molecular barcoded adaptors covering alpha/delta and beta/gamma chains were used on approximately 400 ng RNA. TCRdb processed the reads anew with MiXCR; each CDR3 protein has one entry. The data contain 120,000 or so distinct CDR3 sequences, 13% of them singletons. Material for sequencing was a population of CD138-negative cells sorted from bone marrow. These receptors were taken from a donor aged 40 or over with multiple myeloma.

This clonotype was seen many times. The chain links TRBV29-1 to TRBJ2-2; tentative D call: TRBD2 (8 bases). The V end lost 7 bases, the J end lost 4 bases, and 16 bases lay between the germline ends. From germline, CDR1 is SQVTM and CDR2 ANQGSEA. This CDR3 comprises 14 residues. Written as DNA, the CDR3 is TGCAGCGCCGGGAGGGGGCCAAGCACCGGGGAGCTGTTTTTT. Translating gives CSAGRGPSTGELFF.

This clonotype turned up a few times. The rearrangement links TRBV7-2 to TRBJ2-1; D gene uncertain. V was cut by 0 bases and J by 1 base, with 7 bases left in between. In germline, CDR1 is SGHTA, CDR2 FQGNSA. The length of the CDR3 is 15 residues. The CDR3 here is CASSLAVGSYNEQFF. The CDR3 nucleotides are TGTGCCAGCAGCTTAGCGGTAGGTTCCTACAATGAGCAGTTCTTC.

The table lists this clonotype with a few counts. The J gene is TRBJ2-3, the V gene TRBV30, with D tentatively TRBD2 (5 bases). Germline CDR1 GTSNPN, CDR2 SVGIG (reference sequence). V was cut by 4 bases and J by 0 bases, with 8 bases left in between. The CDR3 runs to 13 residues. CDR3 sequence (DNA): TGTGCCTGGACTGAGCGGAGCACAGATACGCAGTATTTT. Translated, it gives CAWTERSTDTQYF. Filled out from reference TRBV30 and TRBJ2-3, the complete variable domain reads SQTIHQWPATLVQPVGSPLSLECTVEGTSNPNLYWYRQAAGRGLQLLFYSVGIGQISSEVPQNLSASRPQDRQFILSSKKLLLSDSGFYLCAWTERSTDTQYFGPGTRLTVL.

This clonotype was counted a few times. V usage is TRBV6-5 and J usage is TRBJ1-1; D is unresolved. The CDR3 totals 14 residues. Germline lookup yields CDR1 MNHEY and CDR2 SVGAGI. Trimming left V 1 base short and J 3 bases short, with 9 bases between. This CDR3 reads CASSYFRGDTEAFF. DNA for the CDR3: TGTGCCAGCAGTTACTTCCGGGGAGACACTGAAGCTTTCTTT.

This clonotype was counted at least ten times. The chain carries TRBV7-2 and TRBJ2-1; D call uncertain. V lost 3 bases and J 0 bases, leaving 12 bases between the germline ends. The length of the CDR3 is 16 residues. Per germline, CDR1 SGHTA and CDR2 FQGNSA. CDR3 loop: CASSFGWGSSYNEQFF. As DNA, the CDR3 is TGTGCCAGCAGCTTTGGTTGGGGTAGCTCCTACAATGAGCAGTTCTTC. The variable domain in full, with the rest retrieved from reference TRBV7-2 and TRBJ2-1, is GAGVSQSPSNKVTEKGKDVELRCDPISGHTALYWYRQSLGQGLEFLIYFQGNSAPDKSGLPSDRFSAERTGGSVSTLTIQRTQQEDSAVYLCASSFGWGSSYNEQFFGPGTRLTVL.

This clonotype was counted at least ten times. The rearrangement links TRBV4-1 to TRBJ2-5; 10 bases map to TRBD1. CDR3 size: 16 residues. Germline CDR1 MGHRA, CDR2 YSYEKL. V lost 3 bases and J lost 3; bases outside the gene matches: 7. The CDR3 DNA follows: TGCGCCAGCAGCCAGGTCCGGGACAGGGGTAAAGAGACCCAGTACTTC. This translates into CASSQVRDRGKETQYF.

This clonotype appeared a single time. Possible read error: a much larger clone is one base away. The chain has TRBV6-1 and TRBJ2-1; 7 positions match TRBD1. Germline loops: CDR1 MNHNS, CDR2 SASEGT. This CDR3 comprises 13 residues. CDR3 region: CAITRDRDHERFF. CDR3 DNA sequence: TGTGCCATTACAAGAGACAGGGACCATGAGCGGTTCTTC.

This clonotype was observed many times. The chain is built from TRBV30 and TRBJ2-5; D may be TRBD2 (6 bases). The CDR3 sequence is 13 residues long. Trimming stripped 1 base from V and 2 bases from J, with 8 bases between. The V gene's germline CDR1 is GTSNPN and CDR2 SVGIG (reference sequence). CDR3 bases: TGTGCCTGGAGTGGGGACTTGCAAGAGACCCAGTACTTC. It specifies CAWSGDLQETQYF.

This clonotype was seen only a few times. The gene calls are TRBV15 and TRBJ2-7; tentatively, D is TRBD1 or TRBD2 (6 bases each). The CDR3 loop spans 14 amino acids. V lost 7 bases to trimming and J lost 6 bases, with 19 bases between them. Germline values: CDR1 LNHNV, CDR2 YYDKDF (reference sequence). CDR3 bases: TGTGCCACCAACCAGGGGTCCCCCGGGAGCGAGCAGTACTTC. It specifies CATNQGSPGSEQYF.

The sample holds many counts of this clonotype. The V and J genes are TRBV27 and TRBJ1-2; D is possibly TRBD1 (5 bases). V was shortened by 4 bases and J by 3 bases, with 18 bases between the two germline ends. CDR3 length equals 16 residues. Germline assignment: CDR1 MNHEY and CDR2 SMNVEV (reference sequence). The CDR3 loop reads CASSSLNQGGDYGYTF. CDR3 in DNA: TGTGCCAGCAGTTCCCTCAACCAGGGAGGGGACTATGGCTACACCTTC.

The sample holds many counts of this clonotype. The rearrangement uses TRBV3-1 and TRBJ2-5; 8 nucleotides align to TRBD2. Germline CDR1 and CDR2: LGHDT and YNNKEL (reference sequence). The CDR3 length is 14 residues. Trimming took 8 bases from V and 5 from J; bases not matched to a gene: 10. This CDR3 reads CASRVSGTGETQYF. The CDR3 DNA reads as TGTGCCAGCCGCGTTAGCGGGACGGGGGAGACCCAGTACTTC.

This chain links TRBV3-1 with TRBJ2-2, with D unresolved. This CDR3 has 13 residues. Trimming stripped 4 bases from V and 6 bases from J, with 9 bases between. Germline V gives CDR1 LGHDT, CDR2 YNNKEL (reference sequence). CDR3 residues: CASSPQWSGELFF. The CDR3 DNA reads TGTGCCAGCAGCCCCCAGTGGTCCGGGGAGCTGTTTTTT.

Of note for this clonotype: Since a much larger clone is just one base distant, this may be a read error. The rearrangement joins TRBV24-1 to TRBJ2-1; possibly TRBD2 for D (6 bases). Germline assignment: CDR1 KGHDR and CDR2 SFDVKD. The CDR3 has 15 residues. The CDR3 bases are TGTGCCACCAGTGAGACCGGGACTGTATACAGTGAGCAGTTCTTC. Translating gives CATSETGTVYSEQFF.